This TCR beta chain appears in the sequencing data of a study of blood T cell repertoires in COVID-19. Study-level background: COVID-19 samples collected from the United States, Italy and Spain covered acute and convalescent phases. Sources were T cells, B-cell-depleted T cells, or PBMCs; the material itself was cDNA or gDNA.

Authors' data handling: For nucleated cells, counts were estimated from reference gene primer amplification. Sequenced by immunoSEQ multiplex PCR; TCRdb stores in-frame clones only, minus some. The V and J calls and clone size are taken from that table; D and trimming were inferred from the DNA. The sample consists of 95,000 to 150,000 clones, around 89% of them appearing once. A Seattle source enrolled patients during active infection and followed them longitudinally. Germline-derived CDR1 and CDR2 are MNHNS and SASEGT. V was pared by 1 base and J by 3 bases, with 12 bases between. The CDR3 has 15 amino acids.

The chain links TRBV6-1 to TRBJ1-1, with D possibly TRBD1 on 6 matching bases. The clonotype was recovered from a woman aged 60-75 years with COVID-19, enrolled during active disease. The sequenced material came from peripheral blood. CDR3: CASSEGPQGYTEAFF. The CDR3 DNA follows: TGTGCCAGCAGTGAAGGGCCACAGGGCTACACTGAAGCTTTCTTT.